One and the same sample provided the 16 T cell receptor beta chains below, sequenced in a study of read filtering for tumor transcriptome and immune sequencing. Molecular barcoded adaptors covering alpha/delta and beta/gamma chains were used on 400 ng RNA. Each CDR3 protein gets one entry after TCRdb re-called the reads with MiXCR. The sample holds 45,000 to 55,000 distinct CDR3 sequences, approximately 12% seen once. The sample was a population of CD138-negative cells sorted from bone marrow. The receptors shown here come from a donor aged 40 or older with multiple myeloma.

There are many counts of this clonotype. The chain recombines TRBV6-5 with TRBJ1-1; no clear D. CDR1 is MNHEY, CDR2 SVGAGI, per germline. There are 15 residues in the CDR3. V lost 6 bases, J lost 0 bases, and 14 bases lay in between. CDR3 loop: CASRGTRPMNTEAFF. Written as DNA, the CDR3 is TGTGCCAGCAGGGGTACGCGACCGATGAACACTGAAGCTTTCTTT.

Ten or more counts support this clonotype. The rearrangement uses TRBV3-1 and TRBJ2-7; no clear D. V lost 5 bases to trimming and J lost 7 bases, with 9 bases between them. Per the germline V gene, CDR1 is LGHDT and CDR2 is YNNKEL (reference sequence). The CDR3 runs 11 residues. The CDR3: CASSSLQEQYF. CDR3 nucleotide sequence: TGTGCCAGCAGCTCCTTACAGGAGCAGTACTTC.

This clonotype was observed many times. The chain couples TRBV12-3 or TRBV12-4 to TRBJ2-1; D is tentatively TRBD1 or TRBD2 (6 bases each). CDR3 length equals 12 residues. V was shortened by 3 bases and J by 8 bases, with 8 bases between the two germline ends. In DNA form, the CDR3 reads TGTGCCAGCAGTTTGGAGGGGGATGAGCAGTTCTTC. Translating it yields CASSLEGDEQFF.

This clonotype was counted many times. The chain recombines TRBV29-1 with TRBJ2-3; maybe TRBD2 (6 bases). V lost 6 bases to trimming and J lost 5 bases, with 15 bases between them. The CDR3 runs 13 residues. Germline V gene sequence: CDR1 SQVTM, CDR2 ANQGSEA. The CDR3 DNA is TGCAGCGTCGGAGGGTCTGTGGGAGATACGCAGTATTTT. It yields the protein CSVGGSVGDTQYF.

As to this clonotype: A single base separates this from a much larger clone, so it may be a read error. The gene calls are TRBV6-1 and TRBJ2-1, with 10 bases aligning to TRBD2. The CDR3 has 16 residues. V lost 3 bases to trimming and J lost 11 bases; unmatched junction nucleotides: 13. CDR1 MNHNS and CDR2 SASEGT come from the germline V gene. The CDR3 region has the DNA TGTGCCAGCAGTGATCCCAGCGGGAGGGCCTGGAATAAGCAGTTCTTC. Translation gives CASSDPSGRAWNKQFF.

For the CDR3, the DNA is TGTGCCAGCAGCTTAACAGGCTGGGCTGAAGCTTTCTTT. This codes for CASSLTGWAEAFF. The genes are TRBV7-3 and TRBJ1-1; D not certain. Trimming took off 0 bases at V and 6 bases at J, with 8 bases between the two ends. The CDR3 runs 13 residues. CDR1 and CDR2 from the germline V gene are SGHTA and FQGTGA.

This clonotype was observed many times. The CDR3 sequence: CSVNRGLGETQYF. DNA for the CDR3: TGCAGCGTCAACAGGGGGCTGGGCGAGACCCAGTACTTC. The J gene is TRBJ2-5, the V gene TRBV29-1, with 9 bases fitting TRBD1. V dropped 6 bases and J dropped 5; count of bases not matched to a gene: 7. The CDR3 length is 13 residues. CDR1 is SQVTM, CDR2 ANQGSEA, per germline.

This clonotype has more than one count but fewer than ten. A read error is possible here, since a much larger clone lies one base away. The chain couples TRBV9 to TRBJ2-7, with 9 bases identical to TRBD1. The CDR3 length is 14 residues. The V segment lost 0 bases and the J segment 9 bases; nucleotides outside the gene matches: 7. The germline V gene has CDR1 SGDLS and CDR2 YYNGEE. The chain's CDR3 is CASSVGDRDRRQYF. The CDR3 DNA reads TGTGCCAGCAGCGTAGGGGACAGGGATCGTCGGCAGTACTTC.

This clonotype was observed at least ten times. The rearrangement uses TRBV5-1 and TRBJ2-3; 9 bases line up with TRBD2. The ends lost 6 bases at V and 2 bases at J; junction bases unmatched: 4. The length of the CDR3 is 14 residues. CDR1 and CDR2 from the germline V gene are SGHRS and YFSETQ. The DNA for the CDR3 is TGCGCCAGCACCCTAGCGGGACACACAGATACGCAGTATTTT. Its protein product is CASTLAGHTDTQYF. Full variable domain (missing parts from reference TRBV5-1 and TRBJ2-3): KAGVTQTPRYLIKTRGQQVTLSCSPISGHRSVSWYQQTPGQGLQFLFEYFSETQRNKGNFPGRFSGRQFSNSRSEMNVSTLELGDSALYLCASTLAGHTDTQYFGPGTRLTVL.

Details on this clonotype: This sequence is one base from a far larger clone and is likely a read error. V is TRBV4-1 and J is TRBJ2-3, with TRBD2 identical over 12 bases. This CDR3 is built from 17 residues. Germline V lookup: CDR1 MGHRA, CDR2 YSYEKL. The CDR3 DNA reads as TGTGCCAGCAGCCAAGAGGCTAGCGGGAGGGTGTCAGGTACGCAGTATTTT. It translates to CASSQEASGRVSGTQYF.

Many counts were recorded for this clonotype. Here the CDR3 reads CASSLWAAGTSGADEQFF. CDR3 DNA sequence: TGTGCCAGCAGCTTATGGGCAGCCGGGACTAGCGGGGCGGATGAGCAGTTCTTC. V gene TRBV7-2 combines with J gene TRBJ2-1; 13 nucleotides match TRBD2. This CDR3 region has 18 residues. V was pared by 2 bases and J by 8 bases, with 12 bases of the junction left unmatched. Germline CDR1 is SGHTA and CDR2 is FQGNSA.

This clonotype was recorded many times. The chain couples TRBV5-4 to TRBJ2-1; 9 bases agree with TRBD2. The CDR3 runs to 15 residues. Germline values: CDR1 SGHNT, CDR2 YYREEE (reference sequence). V trimming: 4 bases; J trimming: 2 bases; junction bases outside the gene matches: 4. This chain's CDR3 is CASSLWTSAYNEQFF. The CDR3, as DNA: TGTGCCAGCAGCCTATGGACTAGCGCCTACAATGAGCAGTTCTTC.

This clonotype occurred many times. The rearrangement links TRBV20-1 to TRBJ2-5, with TRBD1 identical over 8 bases. Germline CDR1 and CDR2: DFQATT and SNEGSKA (reference sequence). The CDR3 consists of 17 residues. After removal of 0 bases from V and 1 base from J, the junction contained 10 bases not matched to a gene. The CDR3 DNA is TGCAGTGCTAGAGAGGGGAGGACAGGGTCCCTCCAAGAGACCCAGTACTTC. It translates to CSAREGRTGSLQETQYF.

The chain links TRBV6-1 to TRBJ2-2; D perhaps matches TRBD1 (6 bases). Germline V gene lookup returns CDR1 MNHNS and CDR2 SASEGT. This CDR3 comprises 18 residues. The V end was cut by 1 base, the J end by 0 bases, with 15 bases between. The CDR3 sequence is CASSEEALDSANTGELFF. The CDR3 coding sequence is TGTGCCAGCAGTGAAGAGGCTTTGGACAGCGCGAACACCGGGGAGCTGTTTTTT.

With regard to this clonotype: The junction and the germline gene differ at one end; a read error may be behind it. This chain connects TRBV15 to TRBJ1-3; tentatively, D is TRBD1 (5 bases). The CDR3 runs 17 residues. The germline CDR1 and CDR2 sequences are LNHNV and YYDKDF (reference sequence). As DNA, the CDR3 is TGTGCCGCCAGCAGAGATGGGACGAGATCCTCTGGAAACACCATATATTTT. Its protein is CAASRDGTRSSGNTIYF. Full variable domain (outside the CDR3, taken from reference TRBV15 and TRBJ1-3): DAMVIQNPRYQVTQFGKPVTLSCSQTLNHNVMYWYQQKSSQAPKLLFHYYDKDFNNEADTPDNFQSRRPNTSFCFLDIRSPGLGDTAMYLCAASRDGTRSSGNTIYFGEGSWLTVV.

This clonotype came up many times. V is TRBV5-1 and J is TRBJ2-3, with 14 bases lining up with TRBD2. The CDR3 consists of 17 residues. The ends lost 4 bases at V and 2 bases at J; junction bases unmatched: 6. CDR1 SGHRS and CDR2 YFSETQ come from the germline V gene. The CDR3 protein is CASSQGTSGGFTDTQYF. Written as DNA, the CDR3 is TGCGCCAGCAGCCAAGGGACTAGCGGGGGATTCACAGATACGCAGTATTTT.